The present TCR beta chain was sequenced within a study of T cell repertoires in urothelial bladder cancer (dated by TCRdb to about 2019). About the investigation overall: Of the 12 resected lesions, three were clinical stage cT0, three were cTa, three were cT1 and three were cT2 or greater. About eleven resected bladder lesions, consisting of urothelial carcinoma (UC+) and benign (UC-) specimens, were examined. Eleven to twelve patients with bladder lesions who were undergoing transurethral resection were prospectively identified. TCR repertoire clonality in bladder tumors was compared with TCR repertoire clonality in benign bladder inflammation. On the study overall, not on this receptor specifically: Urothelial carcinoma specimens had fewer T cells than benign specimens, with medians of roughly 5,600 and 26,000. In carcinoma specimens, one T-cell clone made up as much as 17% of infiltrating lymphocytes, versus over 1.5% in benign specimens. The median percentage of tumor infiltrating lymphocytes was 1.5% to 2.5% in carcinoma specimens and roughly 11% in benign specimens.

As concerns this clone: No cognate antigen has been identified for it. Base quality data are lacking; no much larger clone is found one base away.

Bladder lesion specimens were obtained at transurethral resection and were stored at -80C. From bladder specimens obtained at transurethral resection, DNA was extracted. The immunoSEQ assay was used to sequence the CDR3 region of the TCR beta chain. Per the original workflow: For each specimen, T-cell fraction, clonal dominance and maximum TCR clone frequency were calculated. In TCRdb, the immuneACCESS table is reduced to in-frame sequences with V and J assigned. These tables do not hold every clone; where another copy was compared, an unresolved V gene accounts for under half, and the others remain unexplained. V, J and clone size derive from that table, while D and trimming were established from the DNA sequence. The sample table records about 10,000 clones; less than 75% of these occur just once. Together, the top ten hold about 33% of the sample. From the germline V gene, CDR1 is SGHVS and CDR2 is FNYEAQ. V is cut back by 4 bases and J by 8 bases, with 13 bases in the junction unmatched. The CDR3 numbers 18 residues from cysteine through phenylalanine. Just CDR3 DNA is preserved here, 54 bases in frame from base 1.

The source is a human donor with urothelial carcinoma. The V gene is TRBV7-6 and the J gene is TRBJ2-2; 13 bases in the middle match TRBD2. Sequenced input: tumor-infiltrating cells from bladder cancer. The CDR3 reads CASSWPGLAGPSAGELFF. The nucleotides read TGTGCCAGCAGCTGGCCGGGACTAGCGGGGCCCTCTGCAGGGGAGCTGTTTTTT. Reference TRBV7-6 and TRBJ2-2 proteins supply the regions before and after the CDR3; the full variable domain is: GAGVSQSPRYKVTKRGQDVALRCDPISGHVSLYWYRQALGQGPEFLTYFNYEAQQDKSGLPNDRFSAERPEGSISTLTIQRTEQRDSAMYRCASSWPGLAGPSAGELFFGEGSRLTVL.